Described below is a single TCR beta chain sequence and its context. Its matching antigen is unknown. The V end lost 5 bases, the J end lost 3 bases, and 16 bases lay between the germline ends. The CDR3 loop spans 15 amino acids. Germline V lookup: CDR1 SEHNR, CDR2 FQNEAQ (reference sequence). This sample was included in a study of cytomegalovirus exposure and HLA in healthy donors. Study outcomes and limitations: About 87% or about 30% of the time was how often most TCR beta V segments were productive, according to an earlier analysis. The authors confirmed in vitro that a few CMV-associated chains were specific for CMV antigens.

Primers: 60 Vbeta forward and 13 Jbeta reverse. Original handling: The count from a later analysis was about 80 million unique TCR beta chains, some 10 million of them shared. TCRdb's copy holds only in-frame clones and misses some; the assay was immunoSEQ multiplex PCR. V and J calls and clone size are given by that table; D and trimming were obtained from the DNA. The table shows fewer than 250,000 clones, with approximately 79% occurring only once. J is TRBJ2-5 and V is TRBV7-9, with a tentative D call TRBD1 (7 bases). The material sequenced was PBMCs. This TCR derives from a girl aged 2 to 9 in good health and CMV-seronegative. CDR3 DNA: TGTGCCAGCAGCGGCGGGACAGACCCCGAAGAGACCCAGTACTTC. Its translation: CASSGGTDPEETQYF.